The sample holds a few counts of the clone carrying this TCR beta chain. The target antigen is unknown. The sample belongs to a study of regulatory T cells in long-lasting Graves disease. General observations from the study: TRBV28 was favored in persistent disease, as were TRBJ1-2 and TRBJ2-5.

Time point given: persistent/refractory GD, antithyroid drugs over 5 years with positive TRAb. Isolated PBMC RNA provided the starting material for the TCR library. Arm-PCR of CDR3 regions and iRepertoire HTBI primers were used to build TCR beta libraries. How the authors handled the data: Looking across samples, the authors found approximately 60 TRBV and some 13 TRBJ segments. From the multiplex PCR reads, TCRdb called clonotypes with MiXCR, one entry per CDR3 protein. TCRdb, rather than the study authors, made the V and J calls. The sample yields about 660,000 distinct CDR3 sequences, approximately 31% seen once. Germline V gene data show CDR1 as ENHRY and CDR2 as SYGVKD. CDR3 length: 12 amino acids. V was trimmed by 10 bases and J by 8 bases, leaving 14 bases between them.

The chain has TRBV10-3 and TRBJ1-4; tentative D call: TRBD1 (6 bases). Sequenced material: peripheral blood mononuclear cells (PBMCs), taken when the disease was refractory, from a patient treated with antithyroid drugs. This receptor was obtained from a female donor with Graves disease. The CDR3 nucleotides read TGTGCCACGCGCAACAGGGAAGAAAAACTGTTTTTT. This codes for CATRNREEKLFF.